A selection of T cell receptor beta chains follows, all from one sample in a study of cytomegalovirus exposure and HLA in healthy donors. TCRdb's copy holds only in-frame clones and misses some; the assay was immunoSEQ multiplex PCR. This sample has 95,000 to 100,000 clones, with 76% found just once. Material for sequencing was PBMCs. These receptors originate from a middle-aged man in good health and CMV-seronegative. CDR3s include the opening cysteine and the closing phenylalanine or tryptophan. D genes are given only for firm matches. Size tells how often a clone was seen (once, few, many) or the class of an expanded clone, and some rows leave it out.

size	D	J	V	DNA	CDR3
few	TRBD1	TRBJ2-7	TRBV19	TGTGCCAGTAGCCAGACAGGGGGCAGCGAGCAGTACTTC	CASSQTGGSEQYF
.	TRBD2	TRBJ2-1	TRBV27	TGTGCCAGCAGTTCTCCTCTTAGCGGGAGGGCCACGGGGAATGAGCAGTTCTTC	CASSSPLSGRATGNEQFF
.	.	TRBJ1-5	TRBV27	TGTGCCAGCAGAACAGGGAGAGGCTCGCCCCAGCATTTT	CASRTGRGSPQHF
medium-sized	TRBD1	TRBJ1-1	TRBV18	TGTGCCAGCTCACCACCGGTGTGGACAGGGGATCCAAACACTGAAGCTTTCTTT	CASSPPVWTGDPNTEAFF
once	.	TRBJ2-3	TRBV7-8	TGTGCCAGCAGCTTAGCGGTCGCGATAGATACGCAGTATTTT	CASSLAVAIDTQYF
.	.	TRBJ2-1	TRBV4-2	TGTGCCAGCAGCCAGCCGGAGACTAGTTTAGGTTTGCCGTTCTTC	CASSQPETSLGLPFF
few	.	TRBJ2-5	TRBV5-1	TGCGCCAGCACCCACCCAGGGCGGGACGAGACCCAGTACTTC	CASTHPGRDETQYF
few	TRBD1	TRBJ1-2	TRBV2	TGTGCCAGCAGCGTCTCCGGGACAGCGGCATATGGCTACACCTTC	CASSVSGTAAYGYTF
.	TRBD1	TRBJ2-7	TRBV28	TGTGCCAGCAGTCTTCCCGGGACAGGGGGCTACGAGCAGTACTTC	CASSLPGTGGYEQYF
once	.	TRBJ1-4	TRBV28	TGTGCCAGCAGTTTGTCGGGAGCAGCAACTAATGAAAAACTGTTTTTT	CASSLSGAATNEKLFF
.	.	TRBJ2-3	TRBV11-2	TGTGCCAGCAGCACAGCCAGGGCGCTGTCAGATACGCAGTATTTT	CASSTARALSDTQYF
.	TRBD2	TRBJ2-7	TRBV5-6	TGTGCCAGCAGCTTGCGGTCTAGCGGGAGCTACGAGCAGTACTTC	CASSLRSSGSYEQYF
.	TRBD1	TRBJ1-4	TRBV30	TGTGCCTGGAGTGGTACAGGGGGAGTAAAACTGTTTTTT	CAWSGTGGVKLFF
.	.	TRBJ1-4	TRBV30	TGTGCCTGGAGTGGGGGGGGGAATGAAAAACTGTTTTTT	CAWSGGGNEKLFF
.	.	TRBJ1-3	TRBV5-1	TGCGCCAGCAGCTTGGGTGGCTCGGTGCTAGCTGGAAACACCATATATTTT	CASSLGGSVLAGNTIYF
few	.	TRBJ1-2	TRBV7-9	TGTGCCAGCAGCCCGGAGGATGGCTACACCTTC	CASSPEDGYTF
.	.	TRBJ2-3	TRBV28	TGTGCCAGCAGAACAGGGTTCCTTAGCACAGATACGCAGTATTTT	CASRTGFLSTDTQYF
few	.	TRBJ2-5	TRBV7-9	TGTTCCAGCAGCTCCTACGCCGGGTTAACAGAGACCCAGTACTTC	CSSSSYAGLTETQYF
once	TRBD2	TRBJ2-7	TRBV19	TGTGCCAGTAGTAGCGGGAGGGTTACCAGACTTATCTACGAGCAGTACTTC	CASSSGRVTRLIYEQYF
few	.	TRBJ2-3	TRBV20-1	TGCAGTGCTCCCGAGGCAGATACGCAGTATTTT	CSAPEADTQYF
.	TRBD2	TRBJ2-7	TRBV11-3	TGTGCCAGCAGTTTTAGCGGGAGGGTCAACGAGCAGTACTTC	CASSFSGRVNEQYF
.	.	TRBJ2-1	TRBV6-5	TGTGCCAGCAGTTACACGGGAGCGATGACTAATGAGCAGTTCTTC	CASSYTGAMTNEQFF
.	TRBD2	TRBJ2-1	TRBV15	TGTGCCACCAGCAGAGAGTATTTACTAGCGGGGGGGTACAATGAGCAGTTCTTC	CATSREYLLAGGYNEQFF
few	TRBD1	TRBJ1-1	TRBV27	TGTGCCAGCAGTTTAAGGGGGCCCTTGGGTTTCGTGGCGGACACTGAAGCTTTCTTT	CASSLRGPLGFVADTEAFF
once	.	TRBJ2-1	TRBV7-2	TGTGCCAGCAGCTTAGGTAGCGGCTCCTACAATGAGCAGTTCTTC	CASSLGSGSYNEQFF
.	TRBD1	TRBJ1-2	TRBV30	TGTGCCTGGAGGGGACAGGGTGGCTCCTATGGCTACACCTTC	CAWRGQGGSYGYTF
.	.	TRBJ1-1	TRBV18	TGTGCCAGCTCACCATTGCGAACTGAAGCTTTCTTT	CASSPLRTEAFF
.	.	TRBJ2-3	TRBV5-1	TGCGCCAGCAGCTTGGACAGCGGAGGGGCAACAGATACGCAGTATTTT	CASSLDSGGATDTQYF
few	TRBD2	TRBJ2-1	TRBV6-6	TGTGCCAGCTCAGAGGGACTAGCGGACAATGAGCAGTTCTTC	CASSEGLADNEQFF
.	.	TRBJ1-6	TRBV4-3	TGCGCCAGCAGCCGCGCTCTGGGCAGGGATAATTCACCCCTCCACTTT	CASSRALGRDNSPLHF
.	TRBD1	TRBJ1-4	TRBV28	TGTGCCAGCAGCCACCGGACAGGGAGGATTGAAAAACTGTTTTTT	CASSHRTGRIEKLFF
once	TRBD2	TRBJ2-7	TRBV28	TGTGCCAGCTCCCGTACAGCGGGAAGCTACGAGCAGTACTTC	CASSRTAGSYEQYF
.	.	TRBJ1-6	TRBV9	TGTGCCAGCAGCATCAGGGCGGACATTAATTCACCCCTCCACTTT	CASSIRADINSPLHF
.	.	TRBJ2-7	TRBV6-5	TGTGCCAGCAGAAGTCTCGGGGAGCAGTACTTC	CASRSLGEQYF
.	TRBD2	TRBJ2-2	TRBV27	TGTGCCAGCAGCCTGGCGGGGGGAACCGGGGAGCTGTTTTTT	CASSLAGGTGELFF
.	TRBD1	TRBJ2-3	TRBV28	TGTGCCAGCAGTTTATCCCAAGGAGACAGGGGTACAGATACGCAGTATTTT	CASSLSQGDRGTDTQYF
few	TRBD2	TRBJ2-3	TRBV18	TGTGCCAGCTCCCTTGTAGCGGGGGGGAGCACAGATACGCAGTATTTT	CASSLVAGGSTDTQYF
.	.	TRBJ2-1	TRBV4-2	TGTGCCAGCAGCCAAGGACAAAAAACCTACAATGAGCAGTTCTTC	CASSQGQKTYNEQFF
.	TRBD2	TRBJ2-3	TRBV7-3	TGTGCCACCACCCGGGGAGCGGGGGGCGGGACAGATACGCAGTATTTT	CATTRGAGGGTDTQYF
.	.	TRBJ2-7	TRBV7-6	TGTGCCAGCAGCGGCAGAGGAGGAGAGCAGTACTTC	CASSGRGGEQYF
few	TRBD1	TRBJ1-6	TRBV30	TGTGCCTGCCCTGGGCGGGACAGGTCGAGCTCCTATAATTCACCCCTCCACTTT	CACPGRDRSSSYNSPLHF
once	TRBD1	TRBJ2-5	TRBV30	TGTGCCTGGCTCCACTACAGGGGAACCCAGTACTTC	CAWLHYRGTQYF